These T cell receptor beta chains were read from a single sample in a study of T cell repertoires in cytomegalovirus infection. From the reads, TCRdb called clonotypes with MiXCR, one entry per CDR3 protein. This sample yields 400,000 to 550,000 distinct CDR3 sequences, of which about 11% are seen a single time; 10% belongs to the top ten. The sample was PBMCs. The receptors were gathered from a human donor in good health (CMV status not recorded). Some clones in this sample may be carry-over from other donors' samples. Each CDR3 is given with its conserved first and last residue. D genes are given only for firm matches. Not every row has a clone size; where given, it reads once, few, many or a size class.

clone_size j_call v_call d_call cdr3_aa cdr3_nt
- TRBJ2-5 TRBV5-1 - CASSSPLEETQYF TGCGCCAGCAGCTCCCCTCTAGAGGAGACCCAGTACTTC
many TRBJ1-4 TRBV7-6 - CASSLSGGGEKLFF TGTGCCAGCAGCTTGAGCGGTGGAGGTGAAAAACTGTTTTTT
many TRBJ2-7 TRBV6-6 - CASSYERGKGSYEQYF TGTGCCAGCAGTTACGAACGAGGAAAAGGCTCCTACGAGCAGTACTTC
- TRBJ1-5 TRBV19 - CASSIIGVGYNQPQHF TGTGCCAGTAGTATTATTGGGGTCGGATACAATCAGCCCCAGCATTTT
- TRBJ1-1 TRBV29-1 - CSVELGMNTEAFF TGCAGCGTTGAACTGGGGATGAACACTGAAGCTTTCTTT
many TRBJ2-6 TRBV5-4 TRBD2 CASSLPGGPSGANVLTF TGTGCCAGCAGCTTGCCGGGAGGGCCCTCTGGGGCCAACGTCCTGACTTTC
few TRBJ1-3 TRBV12-3/TRBV12-4 - CASSSDPADTIYF TGTGCCAGCAGTTCCGATCCCGCGGACACCATATATTTT
many TRBJ1-5 TRBV7-2 TRBD1 CASSKRTGDSNQPQHF TGTGCCAGCAGCAAGCGGACAGGGGATAGCAATCAGCCCCAGCATTTT
many TRBJ1-5 TRBV2 - CASSVVGAGDSNQPQHF TGTGCCAGCAGTGTTGTAGGGGCAGGAGATAGCAATCAGCCCCAGCATTTT
few TRBJ2-7 TRBV5-4 TRBD2 CASSDAGGRYEQYF TGTGCCAGCAGCGACGCTGGCGGGAGGTACGAGCAGTACTTC
many TRBJ1-2 TRBV28 - CASSLMRGGYGYTF TGTGCCAGCAGTTTAATGAGGGGAGGCTATGGCTACACCTTC
- TRBJ2-1 TRBV30 - CAWSGLWGSFYEQFF TGTGCCTGGAGTGGGCTTTGGGGGAGTTTCTATGAGCAGTTCTTC
many TRBJ2-1 TRBV20-1 - CSAQVGLPTYNEQFF TGCAGTGCCCAGGTAGGACTTCCAACCTACAATGAGCAGTTCTTC
few TRBJ2-3 TRBV28 TRBD2 CASSPGLREVADTQYF TGTGCCAGCAGCCCGGGGTTGCGGGAGGTCGCAGATACGCAGTATTTT
few TRBJ2-6 TRBV6-5 TRBD1 CASSPTGESGANVLTF TGTGCCAGCAGCCCAACAGGGGAGTCTGGGGCCAACGTCCTGACTTTC
few TRBJ2-7 TRBV5-1 - CASSRTGTNYEQYF TGCGCCAGCAGCCGAACCGGGACAAACTACGAGCAGTACTTC
many TRBJ1-2 TRBV10-3 - CAIGPVLNYGYTF TGTGCCATCGGGCCAGTTCTTAACTATGGCTACACCTTC
- TRBJ2-1 TRBV7-9 TRBD1 CASPTGGYNEQFF TGTGCCAGCCCCACAGGGGGCTACAATGAGCAGTTCTTC
- TRBJ2-1 TRBV19 TRBD2 CASSIRTSGRDNEQFF TGTGCCAGTAGTATCCGGACTAGCGGGAGGGACAATGAGCAGTTCTTC
- TRBJ2-3 TRBV7-2 - CASSLGVSSDSTDTQYF TGTGCCAGCAGCTTAGGTGTATCTAGCGACAGCACAGATACGCAGTATTTT
- TRBJ2-5 TRBV12-3/TRBV12-4 TRBD2 CASSGTTSWGETQYF TGTGCCAGCAGTGGAACGACTAGCTGGGGAGAGACCCAGTACTTC
- TRBJ1-6 TRBV20-1 TRBD1 CSPGQGINSPLHF TGCAGTCCCGGACAGGGAATCAATTCACCCCTCCACTTT
many TRBJ1-2 TRBV7-8 - CASSSPTSGGYTF TGTGCCAGCAGCTCCCCAACAAGTGGTGGCTACACCTTC
many TRBJ1-1 TRBV2 - CAIEGHSDTEAFF TGTGCCATCGAGGGTCATAGTGACACTGAAGCTTTCTTT
many TRBJ1-6 TRBV2 - CASNQDRNSPLHF TGTGCCAGCAACCAGGACAGAAATTCACCCCTCCACTTT
few TRBJ1-1 TRBV29-1 - CSVVRATEAFF TGCAGCGTTGTAAGGGCTACTGAAGCTTTCTTT
many TRBJ1-2 TRBV6-1 TRBD1 CASTTRQGAGNYGYTF TGTGCCAGCACCACGCGACAGGGGGCAGGGAACTATGGCTACACCTTC
- TRBJ2-1 TRBV30 TRBD2 CAWSVPYGLAGGMVF TGTGCCTGGAGTGTACCCTATGGACTAGCGGGAGGTATGGTCTTC
many TRBJ2-3 TRBV7-2 TRBD2 CASSTGTSGWRYTDTQYF TGTGCCAGCAGCACCGGGACTAGCGGGTGGAGGTACACAGATACGCAGTATTTT
many TRBJ2-2 TRBV6-6 - CASRLLAGNTGELFF TGTGCCAGCAGACTTTTGGCGGGGAACACCGGGGAGCTGTTTTTT
many TRBJ1-1 TRBV7-8 - CASSLKAGQSGAFF TGTGCCAGCAGCCTTAAAGCCGGACAAAGTGGCGCTTTCTTT
- TRBJ2-7 TRBV18 - CASSTRGPRYEQYF TGTGCCAGCTCTACCCGGGGACCGAGATACGAGCAGTACTTC
- TRBJ2-1 TRBV2 - CASLLEGDEQFF TGTGCCAGCCTACTCGAAGGGGATGAGCAGTTCTTC
many TRBJ1-4 TRBV6-1 - CASSSTPGRIEKLFF TGTGCCAGCAGTTCAACCCCCGGACGGATTGAAAAACTGTTTTTT
many TRBJ1-3 TRBV6-6 - CASSYSSGTSGNTIYF TGTGCCAGCAGTTACTCCTCCGGGACCTCTGGAAACACCATATATTTT
- TRBJ2-4 TRBV20-1 - CSASFGPNKNIQYF TGCAGTGCTAGCTTTGGACCGAACAAAAACATTCAGTACTTC
many TRBJ1-3 TRBV11-1 TRBD1 CASSFRDRGRHGGNTIYF TGTGCCAGCAGCTTCCGGGACAGGGGACGCCACGGTGGAAACACCATATATTTT
many TRBJ1-6 TRBV10-3 TRBD1 CAISESGQRRVSYNSPLHF TGTGCCATCAGTGAGTCGGGACAGAGGAGGGTGTCCTATAATTCACCCCTCCACTTT
- TRBJ2-7 TRBV5-1 TRBD1 CASRLGQLPSYEQYF TGCGCCAGCAGATTGGGACAGTTGCCCTCCTACGAGCAGTACTTC
few TRBJ2-3 TRBV4-1 TRBD2 CASSQAAAGGDTDTQYF TGCGCCAGCAGCCAAGCCGCAGCGGGGGGGGACACAGATACGCAGTATTTT
many TRBJ1-1 TRBV19 TRBD1 CASSTPSDRATYTEAFF TGTGCCAGTAGTACCCCGTCGGACAGGGCCACTTACACTGAAGCTTTCTTT
- TRBJ1-1 TRBV27 TRBD1 CASSSPSRTGNTEAFF TGTGCCAGCAGTTCACCCTCCCGGACAGGGAACACTGAAGCTTTCTTT
few TRBJ2-7 TRBV28 TRBD2 CASSLPPGLAGVYEQYF TGTGCCAGCAGTTTACCCCCGGGACTAGCGGGGGTCTACGAGCAGTACTTC
few TRBJ2-5 TRBV7-9 TRBD2 CASARTSAAEGETQYF TGTGCCTCCGCCCGGACTAGCGCCGCCGAAGGAGAGACCCAGTACTTC
many TRBJ2-1 TRBV20-1 TRBD2 CSARKGTSGRYNEQFF TGCAGTGCTCGAAAGGGCACTAGCGGGAGGTACAATGAGCAGTTCTTC
few TRBJ1-1 TRBV18 TRBD1 CASSPLAGGPEAFF TGTGCCAGCTCACCATTGGCAGGGGGCCCTGAAGCTTTCTTT
many TRBJ2-1 TRBV5-5 TRBD1 CASGTGTAINEQFF TGTGCCAGCGGAACCGGGACAGCGATCAATGAGCAGTTCTTC
- TRBJ2-5 TRBV2 - CATGSGTGETQYF TGTGCCACTGGCTCTGGAACGGGCGAGACCCAGTACTTC
once TRBJ2-2 TRBV5-6 - CASSLVTGFTGELFF TGTGCCAGCAGCTTGGTCACGGGGTTCACCGGGGAGCTGTTTTTT
many TRBJ1-1 TRBV12-3/TRBV12-4 - CASSFSHTEAFF TGTGCCAGCAGTTTTTCTCACACTGAAGCTTTCTTT
- TRBJ2-5 TRBV5-1 - CASSFGTPTETQYF TGCGCCAGCAGCTTCGGGACTCCAACGGAGACCCAGTACTTC
- TRBJ2-7 TRBV19 - CAAGTRGGGRDEQYF TGTGCCGCCGGGACCCGGGGAGGGGGCAGGGACGAGCAGTACTTC
many TRBJ1-5 TRBV6-5 - CASSTVGGQPQHF TGTGCCAGCAGCACGGTAGGAGGTCAGCCCCAGCATTTT
many TRBJ2-5 TRBV11-2 - CASNQFGTQEETQYF TGTGCCAGCAACCAATTTGGTACGCAGGAAGAGACCCAGTACTTC
many TRBJ1-3 TRBV12-3/TRBV12-4 - CASFFWVNTIYF TGTGCCAGCTTTTTTTGGGTAAACACCATATATTTT
few TRBJ2-5 TRBV28 TRBD1 CASSSRDSETQYF TGTGCCAGCAGTTCTAGGGACAGCGAGACCCAGTACTTC
- TRBJ1-5 TRBV7-9 TRBD1 CASRMDRVGPQHF TGTGCCAGCAGGATGGACAGGGTAGGGCCCCAGCATTTT
few TRBJ1-2 TRBV20-1 - CSARVRPSTAGYTF TGCAGTGCTAGAGTCCGCCCCTCGACCGCCGGCTACACCTTC
few TRBJ1-1 TRBV7-9 TRBD1 CASSSARDRFGAFF TGTGCCAGCAGCTCTGCTAGGGACAGGTTTGGAGCTTTCTTT